The clone carrying this T cell receptor (beta chain) showed up many times. No antigen is known for it. The data derive from a study of prognosis after radiotherapy for stage I lung cancer. Study-level information: With approximately 12 men and six or seven women, the cohort's median age was approximately 74 years, range roughly 53–85. A few patients developed distant metastases (median 7 months) after radiotherapy; fewer than 16 showed no significant progression. Broader study findings: Before stereotactic body radiation therapy the median unique TCR clone count was some 9,900, and afterwards it fell to roughly 7,000.

V gave up 1 base and J gave up 4 bases, with 7 bases separating them. The germline CDR1 and CDR2 sequences are MGHRA and YSYEKL. This CDR3 spans 14 amino acids. Genomic DNA provided the template from which TCR beta CDR3 was amplified by two-round multiplex PCR. First-round PCR, the initial amplification, used primers specific to each TRBV and TRBJ gene. A second round of PCR was carried out using universal primers. Via MiXCR, TCRdb re-called the multiplex PCR reads, giving one row per CDR3 protein. This table holds around 18,000 distinct CDR3 sequences, approximately 30% found once. Source: PBMCs, taken before or after stereotactic body radiation therapy (not recorded which). V and J are TRBV4-1 and TRBJ2-2, with D uncertain. This clonotype was obtained from a donor aged 50 or older with non-small cell lung cancer. CDR3 region: CASSQGRVTGELFF. In nucleotides, the CDR3 is TGCGCCAGCAGCCAAGGTCGGGTCACCGGGGAGCTGTTTTTT.